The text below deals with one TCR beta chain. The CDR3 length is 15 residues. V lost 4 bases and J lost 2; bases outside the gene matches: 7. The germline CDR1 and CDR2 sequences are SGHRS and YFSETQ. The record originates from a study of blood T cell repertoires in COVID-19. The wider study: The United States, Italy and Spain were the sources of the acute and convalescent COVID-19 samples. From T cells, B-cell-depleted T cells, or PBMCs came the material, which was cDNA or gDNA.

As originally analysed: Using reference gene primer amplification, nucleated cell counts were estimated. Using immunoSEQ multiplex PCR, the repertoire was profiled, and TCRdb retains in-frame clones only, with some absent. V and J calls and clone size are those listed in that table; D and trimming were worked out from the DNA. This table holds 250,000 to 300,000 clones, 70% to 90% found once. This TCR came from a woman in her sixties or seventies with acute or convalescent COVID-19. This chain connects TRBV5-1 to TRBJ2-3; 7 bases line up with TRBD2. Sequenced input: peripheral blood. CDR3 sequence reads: CASSPPSGVTDTQYF. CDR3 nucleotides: TGCGCCAGCAGCCCCCCGAGCGGGGTCACAGATACGCAGTATTTT.